The entry below describes one T cell receptor beta chain. Its antigen remains unknown. The entry originates in a study of vaccination and CD4 T cells after COVID-19. Trimming pared 6 bases from V and 7 bases from J, leaving 10 bases between. Germline V CDR1 and CDR2: DFQATT, SNEGSKA (reference sequence). The CDR3 totals 11 residues. Treatment defined: approximately nine-day PBMC culture with coronavirus spike peptide pools or control peptides (ViraFEST assay). The Oncomine TCR Beta short-read assay sequenced DNA from cultured CD4+ T cells. MiXCR, applied by TCRdb to the PCR reads, yields one record per CDR3 protein. The repertoire has 17,000 or so distinct CDR3 sequences, 30% to 45% of them found once; the top ten carry 8.4%.

The sequencing sample was made of CD4+ T cells from blood, cultured in vitro. The chain uses TRBV20-1 and TRBJ2-1, with a weak D call TRBD2 (5 bases). This sequence originates from a human donor who had recovered from COVID-19. CDR3 DNA sequence: TGCAGTGCAGGTGGGAGTAATGAGCAGTTCTTC. The encoded protein is CSAGGSNEQFF.